These 25 T cell receptor beta chains were all obtained from the same sample, sequenced in a study of blood T cell repertoires in COVID-19. Only in-frame clones appear in the TCRdb table, and some are missing; sequencing was by immunoSEQ multiplex PCR. Altogether some 180,000 clones are present, approximately 84% being singletons, with the ten largest covering less than 3.5%. The sample comprised peripheral blood. All receptors come from a woman of 80 years or more with COVID-19, enrolled during active disease.

The chain uses TRBV3-1 (or the pseudogene TRBV3-2) and TRBJ2-1; D is ambiguous. CDR3 length: 12 residues. V was pared by 2 bases and J by 10 bases, with 9 bases between. Germline lookup yields CDR1 LGHDT and CDR2 YNNKEL (reference sequence). The CDR3 DNA reads as TGTGCCAGCAGCCAATCGAGTCGCGAGCAGTTCTTC. It specifies CASSQSSREQFF.

The chain recombines TRBV6-1 with TRBJ1-2; the match to TRBD1 covers 9 bases. The CDR3 totals 18 residues. V lost 3 bases, J lost 9 bases, and 20 bases stayed unmatched. Germline assignment: CDR1 MNHNS and CDR2 SASEGT. The CDR3 loop is CASSEMWPLGTGWISYTF. CDR3 in DNA: TGTGCCAGCAGTGAGATGTGGCCTTTGGGGACAGGGTGGATCAGCTACACCTTC.

The chain is built from TRBV5-1 and TRBJ2-7; D perhaps matches TRBD2 (5 bases). The CDR3 totals 13 residues. V lost 3 bases to trimming and J lost 5 bases, with 12 bases between them. Germline CDR1 reads SGHRS; CDR2 reads YFSETQ. DNA of the CDR3: TGCGCCAGCAGCTCCCTTAGCGTCCACGAGCAGTACTTC. This gives the protein CASSSLSVHEQYF.

In DNA form, the CDR3 reads TGTGCCAGCAGCTTTCGGCAGGGGGCTGCCGGGGAGCTGTTTTTT. Protein sequence: CASSFRQGAAGELFF. The V and J genes are TRBV7-6 and TRBJ2-2; TRBD1 agrees at 8 bases. Germline values: CDR1 SGHVS, CDR2 FNYEAQ. Unmatched junction bases numbered 6, after V lost 3 bases and J lost 6 bases. This CDR3 is built from 15 residues.

The chain links TRBV12-3 or TRBV12-4 to TRBJ1-1, with a tentative D call TRBD1 (5 bases). V was clipped by 3 bases and J by 8 bases, with 10 bases between them. CDR3 length: 12 amino acids. Here the CDR3 DNA reads TGTGCCAGCAGTTTGCAGGGCGTCGAAGCTTTCTTT. It specifies CASSLQGVEAFF.

With respect to this clone: Other DNA sequences in the same sample also yield this CDR3. The chain is built from TRBV18 and TRBJ1-1; no reliable D call. V was cut by 6 bases and J by 3 bases, with 14 bases left in between. The V gene's germline CDR1 is KGHSH and CDR2 LQKENI. There are 14 residues in the CDR3. DNA of the CDR3: TGTGCCAGCTCTCCTTTAAGCGAGGACACTGAAGCTTTCTTT. Translating gives CASSPLSEDTEAFF.

This clone was seen once. J is TRBJ2-3 and V is TRBV10-1; D is undetermined. There are 13 residues in the CDR3. Germline CDR1 and CDR2: WNHNN and SYGVQD (reference sequence). Between the trimmed V and J ends, which lost 2 bases and 3 bases, there was a span of 6 bases. CDR3 loop: CASSEDGTDTQYF. The DNA of the CDR3 is TGCGCCAGCAGTGAGGACGGGACAGATACGCAGTATTTT.

The gene calls are TRBV3-1 (or the pseudogene TRBV3-2) and TRBJ1-5; 7 bases are a match to TRBD1. The CDR3 runs to 14 residues. Per germline, CDR1 LGHDT and CDR2 YNNKEL (reference sequence). The ends lost 5 bases at V and 6 bases at J; junction bases unmatched: 7. The DNA of the CDR3 is TGTGCCAGCAGCTCCGGGACAGAGATTCAGCCCCAGCATTTT. It specifies CASSSGTEIQPQHF.

The chain recombines TRBV7-2 with TRBJ2-5, with D maybe TRBD1 (6 bases). The CDR3 spans 15 residues. The ends were cut back, 1 base at V and 0 bases at J, with 9 bases in the middle. Germline loops: CDR1 SGHTA, CDR2 FQGNSA. In nucleotides, the CDR3 is TGTGCCAGCAGCTTAGTTGCAGGGGACCAAGAGACCCAGTACTTC. Encoded protein: CASSLVAGDQETQYF.

The J gene is TRBJ2-1, the V gene TRBV18; 13 bases are shared with TRBD2. Germline CDR1 and CDR2: KGHSH and LQKENI. This CDR3 contains 15 residues. Trimming cost V 5 bases and J 10 bases; bases outside gene matches: 8. This CDR3 reads CASSSTSGGAGEQFF. The CDR3 DNA follows: TGTGCCAGCTCATCAACTAGCGGGGGGGCCGGGGAGCAGTTCTTC.

This clone turned up a few times. This sequence joins TRBV24-1 and TRBJ2-7, with 7 positions matching TRBD2. CDR1 and CDR2 (germline): KGHDR, SFDVKD. V was clipped by 9 bases and J by 4 bases; unmatched bases: 11. CDR3 length equals 14 residues. The chain's CDR3 is CATPWVPGGYEQYF. DNA for the CDR3: TGTGCCACCCCGTGGGTCCCGGGGGGATACGAGCAGTACTTC.

The chain recombines TRBV6-5 with TRBJ1-5; D is uncertain. This CDR3 is 13 amino acids long. In germline, CDR1 is MNHEY, CDR2 SVGAGI. Deletions cut 6 bases from V and 7 bases from J, with 13 bases between. CDR3 in amino acids: CASRAGRNQPQHF. The CDR3 DNA reads as TGTGCCAGCAGGGCGGGAAGGAACCAGCCCCAGCATTTT.

The chain recombines TRBV11-2 with TRBJ1-2; possible D gene TRBD1, 5 bases. Trimming removed 5 bases at V and 8 bases at J, with 18 bases between. Germline loops: CDR1 SGHAT, CDR2 FQNNGV. CDR3 length: 14 amino acids. CDR3 sequence (DNA): TGTGCCAGCAGCCCCAGGGTTTCGGAATGGGGCTACACCTTC. This codes for CASSPRVSEWGYTF.

This rearrangement joins TRBV6-5 to TRBJ2-7; possibly TRBD2 for D (5 bases). Germline CDR1 reads MNHEY; CDR2 reads SVGAGI. There are 11 residues in the CDR3. The V gene lost 6 bases and the J gene lost 4 bases, with 7 bases spanning the gap. CDR3 loop: CASRERYEQYF. The CDR3 coding sequence is TGTGCCAGCAGAGAGCGGTACGAGCAGTACTTC.

This rearrangement joins TRBV5-1 to TRBJ2-7, with 8 bases identical to TRBD2. CDR1 and CDR2 from the germline V gene are SGHRS and YFSETQ. This CDR3 has 17 amino acids. The J segment lost 4 bases and the V segment lost 1 base, leaving 13 bases of the junction unmatched. The CDR3 reads CASSLHPVGRAQYEQYF. CDR3 in DNA: TGCGCCAGCAGCTTGCATCCCGTCGGGAGGGCTCAATACGAGCAGTACTTC.

The chain has TRBV30 and TRBJ2-5; a weak D match, TRBD2 (7 bases). The CDR3 runs 16 residues. CDR1 and CDR2 from the germline V gene are GTSNPN and SVGIG (reference sequence). V shed 3 bases and J shed 4 bases, with 21 bases lying between them. In DNA form, the CDR3 reads TGTGCCTGGAGCCCACCGTGGGGGGGCCTGGGAGAGACCCAGTACTTC. It is translated as CAWSPPWGGLGETQYF. Full variable domain (remainder filled in from reference TRBV30 and TRBJ2-5): SQTIHQWPATLVQPVGSPLSLECTVEGTSNPNLYWYRQAAGRGLQLLFYSVGIGQISSEVPQNLSASRPQDRQFILSSKKLLLSDSGFYLCAWSPPWGGLGETQYFGPGTRLLVL.

The chain is built from TRBV19 and TRBJ1-1; 7 bases align to TRBD1. This CDR3 comprises 14 residues. V was clipped by 7 bases and J by 2 bases; unmatched bases: 7. Germline lookup yields CDR1 LNHDA and CDR2 SQIVND (reference sequence). This chain's CDR3 is CASNRDRYNTEAFF. In DNA, the CDR3 is TGTGCCAGTAACCGGGACAGATATAACACTGAAGCTTTCTTT.

The V and J genes are TRBV6-6 and TRBJ1-2; possible D gene TRBD1, 6 bases. CDR1 MNHNY and CDR2 SVGAGI come from the germline V gene (reference sequence). CDR3 length equals 13 residues. V was clipped by 5 bases and J by 2 bases, with 9 bases between them. The CDR3 here is CASSRGQNYGYTF. In nucleotides, the CDR3 is TGTGCCAGCAGTAGAGGACAGAACTATGGCTACACCTTC.

This chain links TRBV15 with TRBJ1-2; no clear D. CDR3 length: 18 amino acids. Per the germline V gene, CDR1 is LNHNV and CDR2 is YYDKDF (reference sequence). Trimming pared 0 bases from V and 5 bases from J, leaving 22 bases between. The CDR3 DNA is TGTGCCACCAGCAGAGATCGGTTGTTGGAGGGCCTTAGGTATGGCTACACCTTC. Translation: CATSRDRLLEGLRYGYTF.

This clone was counted a few times. The chain employs TRBV29-1 and TRBJ1-3, with 9 bases identical to TRBD1. The CDR3 sequence is 14 residues long. Germline CDR1 is SQVTM and CDR2 is ANQGSEA. V lost 7 bases, J lost 4 bases, and 8 bases stayed unmatched. The CDR3 spells CSATGQGTGNTIYF. Written as DNA, the CDR3 is TGCAGCGCTACGGGACAGGGTACGGGAAACACCATATATTTT.

The chain uses TRBV5-1 and TRBJ2-5, with TRBD2 matching 10 bases. Per the germline V gene, CDR1 is SGHRS and CDR2 is YFSETQ. V lost 0 bases, J lost 7 bases, and 6 bases stayed unmatched. This CDR3 is 15 amino acids long. CDR3 in DNA: TGCGCCAGCAGCTTGGAGGGGACTAGCGAAGGGACCCAGTACTTC. Protein: CASSLEGTSEGTQYF.

This chain uses TRBV28 with TRBJ1-2; maybe TRBD1 (6 bases). CDR3 size: 14 residues. Trimming removed 6 bases from V and 4 bases from J, with 15 bases in between. Per the germline V gene, CDR1 is MDHEN and CDR2 is SYDVKM. The CDR3 coding sequence is TGTGCCAGCAGCCGCAGGGGCGGAGGCTATGGCTACACCTTC. It yields the protein CASSRRGGGYGYTF.

The gene calls are TRBV19 and TRBJ1-1, with 7 bases that match TRBD1. The CDR3 has 16 residues. Germline V gene sequence: CDR1 LNHDA, CDR2 SQIVND (reference sequence). V was clipped by 4 bases and J by 1 base; unmatched bases: 9. CDR3 nucleotide sequence: TGTGCCAGTAGTACCAAATACAGGGGACAGAACACTGAAGCTTTCTTT. Protein product: CASSTKYRGQNTEAFF.

J is TRBJ2-7 and V is TRBV5-4; 7 positions match TRBD1. The CDR3 spans 14 residues. Germline V lookup: CDR1 SGHNT, CDR2 YYREEE (reference sequence). V trimming: 3 bases; J trimming: 5 bases; junction bases outside the gene matches: 8. In nucleotides, the CDR3 is TGTGCCAGCAGCTCGACAGGGTTAACGAACGAGCAGTACTTC. It yields the protein CASSSTGLTNEQYF.

The chain carries TRBV3-1 (or the pseudogene TRBV3-2) and TRBJ1-2; D unresolved. With 2 bases removed from V and 4 bases from J, the gap between germline ends came to 14 bases. Germline V gene lookup returns CDR1 LGHDT and CDR2 YNNKEL (reference sequence). The CDR3 spans 15 residues. The chain's CDR3 is CASSQKPVGAYGYTF. In nucleotides, the CDR3 is TGTGCCAGCAGCCAAAAACCTGTTGGAGCCTATGGCTACACCTTC.